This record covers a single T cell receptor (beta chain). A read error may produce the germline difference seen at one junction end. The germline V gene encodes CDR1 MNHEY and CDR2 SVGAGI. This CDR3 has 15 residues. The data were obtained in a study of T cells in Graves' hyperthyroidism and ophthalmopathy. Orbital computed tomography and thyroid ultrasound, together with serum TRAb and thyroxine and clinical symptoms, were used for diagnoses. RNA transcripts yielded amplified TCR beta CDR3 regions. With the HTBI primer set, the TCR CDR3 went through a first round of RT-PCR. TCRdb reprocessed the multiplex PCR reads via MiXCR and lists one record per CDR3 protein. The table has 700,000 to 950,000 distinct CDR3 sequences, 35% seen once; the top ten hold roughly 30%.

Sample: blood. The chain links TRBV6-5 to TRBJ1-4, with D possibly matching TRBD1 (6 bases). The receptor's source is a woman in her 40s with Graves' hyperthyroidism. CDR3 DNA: TGTGCCAGCGGTTACTCGGGGGCAGATAATGAAAAACTGTTTTTT. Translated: CASGYSGADNEKLFF.